This T cell receptor beta chain derives from a study of blood T cell dynamics during melanoma immunotherapy. The study, taken as a whole, reports: At W3, later disease-control patients showed bifurcated PBMC repertoire changes, unlike progressors.

This clone was recorded only once. Its antigen remains unidentified. Assay used: immunoSEQ multiplex PCR; TCRdb lists only in-frame clones, some missing. The sample shows 10,000 or so clones, 80% of them seen only once. The sample's time point: week 3, after first cycle of checkpoint inhibitor. Blood was drawn before treatment and at week 3 after checkpoint blockade. Patients with prior systemic cancer treatment, concomitant immunosuppressants, or other active malignancies were excluded. Sequencing used blood, obtained from a patient treated with checkpoint blockade. This TCR derives from a human donor with melanoma.

Here the CDR3 reads CAWSLQGTSTDTQYF. The CDR3 DNA sequence: TGTGCCTGGAGCTTACAGGGCACTAGCACAGATACGCAGTATTTT. The J gene is TRBJ2-3, the V gene TRBV30; D might be TRBD1 (6 bases). The CDR3 has 15 amino acids. Deletions cut 3 bases from V and 0 bases from J, with 13 bases between. Per germline, CDR1 GTSNPN and CDR2 SVGIG (reference sequence).